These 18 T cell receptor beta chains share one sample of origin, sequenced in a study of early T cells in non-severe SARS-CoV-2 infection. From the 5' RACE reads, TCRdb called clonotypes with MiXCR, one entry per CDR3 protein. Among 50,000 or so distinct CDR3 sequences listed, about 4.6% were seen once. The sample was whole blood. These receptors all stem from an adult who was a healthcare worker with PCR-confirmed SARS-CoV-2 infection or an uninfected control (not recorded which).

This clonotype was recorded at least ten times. CDR3 in amino acids: CASIIAGTQYF. The DNA for the CDR3 is TGTGCCAGCATTATAGCCGGGACCCAGTACTTC. V is TRBV11-2 and J is TRBJ2-5; D is uncertain. V was clipped by 7 bases and J by 7 bases, with 10 bases between them. This CDR3 region has 11 residues. Germline values: CDR1 SGHAT, CDR2 FQNNGV.

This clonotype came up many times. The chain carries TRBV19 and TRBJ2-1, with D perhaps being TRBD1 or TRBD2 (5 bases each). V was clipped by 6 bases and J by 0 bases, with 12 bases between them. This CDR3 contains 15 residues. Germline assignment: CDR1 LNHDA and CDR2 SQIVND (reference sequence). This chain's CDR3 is CASSGTRSSYNEQFF. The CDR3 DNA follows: TGTGCCAGTAGCGGGACGAGAAGCTCCTACAATGAGCAGTTCTTC. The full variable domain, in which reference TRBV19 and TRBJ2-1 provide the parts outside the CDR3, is DGGITQSPKYLFRKEGQNVTLSCEQNLNHDAMYWYRQDPGQGLRLIYYSQIVNDFQKGDIAEGYSVSREKKESFPLTVTSAQKNPTAFYLCASSGTRSSYNEQFFGPGTRLTVL.

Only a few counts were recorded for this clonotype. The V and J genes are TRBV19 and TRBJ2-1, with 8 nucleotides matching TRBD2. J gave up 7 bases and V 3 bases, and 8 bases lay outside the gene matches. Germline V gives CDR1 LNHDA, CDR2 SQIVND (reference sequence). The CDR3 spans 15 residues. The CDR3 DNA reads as TGTGCCAGTAGTATGGATCGGGAGGGGGGAAATGAGCAGTTCTTC. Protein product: CASSMDREGGNEQFF. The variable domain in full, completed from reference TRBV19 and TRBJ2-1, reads DGGITQSPKYLFRKEGQNVTLSCEQNLNHDAMYWYRQDPGQGLRLIYYSQIVNDFQKGDIAEGYSVSREKKESFPLTVTSAQKNPTAFYLCASSMDREGGNEQFFGPGTRLTVL.

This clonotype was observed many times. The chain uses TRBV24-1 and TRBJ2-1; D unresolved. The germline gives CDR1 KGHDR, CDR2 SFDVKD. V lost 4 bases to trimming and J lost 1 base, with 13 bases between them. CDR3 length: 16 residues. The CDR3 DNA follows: TGTGCCACCAGTGACCCCAGTCGGGCGTCCTACAATGAGCAGTTCTTC. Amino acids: CATSDPSRASYNEQFF.

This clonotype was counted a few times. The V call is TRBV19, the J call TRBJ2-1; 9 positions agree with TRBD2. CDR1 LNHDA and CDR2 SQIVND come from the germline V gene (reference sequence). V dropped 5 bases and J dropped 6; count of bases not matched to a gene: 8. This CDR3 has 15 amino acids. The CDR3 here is CASSAIAGELNEQFF. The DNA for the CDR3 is TGTGCCAGTAGTGCAATAGCGGGAGAGCTCAATGAGCAGTTCTTC.

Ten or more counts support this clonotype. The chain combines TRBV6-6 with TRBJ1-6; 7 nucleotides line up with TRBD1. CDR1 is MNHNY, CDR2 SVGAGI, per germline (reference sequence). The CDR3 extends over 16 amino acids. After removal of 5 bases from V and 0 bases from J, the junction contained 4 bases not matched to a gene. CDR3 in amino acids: CASSLDRSSYNSPLHF. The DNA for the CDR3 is TGTGCCAGCAGTCTGGACAGGAGCTCCTATAATTCACCCCTCCACTTT.

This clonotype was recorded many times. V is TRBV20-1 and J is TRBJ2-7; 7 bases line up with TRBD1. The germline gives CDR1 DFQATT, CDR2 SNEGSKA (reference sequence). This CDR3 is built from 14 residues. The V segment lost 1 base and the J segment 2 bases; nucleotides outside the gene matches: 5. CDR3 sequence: CSARVGTEPYEQYF. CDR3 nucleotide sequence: TGCAGTGCTAGAGTTGGGACAGAGCCCTACGAGCAGTACTTC.

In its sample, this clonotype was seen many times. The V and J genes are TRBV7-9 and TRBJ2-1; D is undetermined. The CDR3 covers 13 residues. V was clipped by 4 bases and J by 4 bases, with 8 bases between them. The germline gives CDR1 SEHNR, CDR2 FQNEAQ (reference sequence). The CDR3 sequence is CASSYARYNEQFF. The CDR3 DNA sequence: TGTGCCAGCAGCTATGCTCGATACAATGAGCAGTTCTTC. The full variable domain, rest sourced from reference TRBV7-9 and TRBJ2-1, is DTGVSQNPRHKITKRGQNVTFRCDPISEHNRLYWYRQTLGQGPEFLTYFQNEAQLEKSRLLSDRFSAERPKGSFSTLEIQRTEQGDSAMYLCASSYARYNEQFFGPGTRLTVL.

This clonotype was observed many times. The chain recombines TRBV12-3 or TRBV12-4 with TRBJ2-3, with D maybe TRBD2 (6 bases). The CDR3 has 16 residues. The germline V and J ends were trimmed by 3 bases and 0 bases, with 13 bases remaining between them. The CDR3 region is CASSLGGPGSTDTQYF. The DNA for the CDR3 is TGTGCCAGCAGTTTGGGAGGTCCGGGGAGCACAGATACGCAGTATTTT.

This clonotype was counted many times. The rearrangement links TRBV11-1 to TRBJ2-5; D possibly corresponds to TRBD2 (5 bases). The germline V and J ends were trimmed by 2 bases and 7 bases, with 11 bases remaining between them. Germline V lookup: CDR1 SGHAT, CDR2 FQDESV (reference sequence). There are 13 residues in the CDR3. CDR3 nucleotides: TGTGCCAGCAGCTTATCCGCCCGGGGGACCCAGTACTTC. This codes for CASSLSARGTQYF.

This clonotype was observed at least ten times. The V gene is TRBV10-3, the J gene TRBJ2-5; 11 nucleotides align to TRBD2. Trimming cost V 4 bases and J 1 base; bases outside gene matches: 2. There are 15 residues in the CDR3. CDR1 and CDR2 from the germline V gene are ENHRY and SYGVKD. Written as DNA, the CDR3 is TGTGCCATCAGTGGGACTAGCGGGCTCCAAGAGACCCAGTACTTC. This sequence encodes CAISGTSGLQETQYF.

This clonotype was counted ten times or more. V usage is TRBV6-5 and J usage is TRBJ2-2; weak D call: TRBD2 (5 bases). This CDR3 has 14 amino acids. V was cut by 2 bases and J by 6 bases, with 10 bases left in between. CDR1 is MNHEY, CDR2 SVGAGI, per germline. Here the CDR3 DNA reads TGTGCCAGCAGTTACCAGTTGGGAGCCGGGGAGCTGTTTTTT. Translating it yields CASSYQLGAGELFF.

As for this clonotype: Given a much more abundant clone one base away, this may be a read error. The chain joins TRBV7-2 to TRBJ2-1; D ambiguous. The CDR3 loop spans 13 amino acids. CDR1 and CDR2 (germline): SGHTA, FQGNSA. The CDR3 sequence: CAGSLRAYNEQFF. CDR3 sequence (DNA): TGTGCCGGCAGCTTAAGGGCCTACAATGAGCAGTTCTTC.

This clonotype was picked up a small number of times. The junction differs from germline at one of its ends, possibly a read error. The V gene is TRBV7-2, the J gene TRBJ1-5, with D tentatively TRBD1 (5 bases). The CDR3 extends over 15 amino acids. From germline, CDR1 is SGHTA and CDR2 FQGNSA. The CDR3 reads CVSSQLGGSNQPQHF. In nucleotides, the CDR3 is TGTGTCAGCAGTCAACTGGGGGGAAGCAATCAGCCCCAGCATTTT.

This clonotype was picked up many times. CDR3 nucleotide sequence: TGTGCCAGCTCTATGGACAGGGGGCTGGCCACTGAAGCTTTCTTT. This codes for CASSMDRGLATEAFF. V usage is TRBV18 and J usage is TRBJ1-1, with 11 bases lining up with TRBD1. The CDR3 contains 15 residues. Germline V lookup: CDR1 KGHSH, CDR2 LQKENI. The ends lost 6 bases at V and 4 bases at J; junction bases unmatched: 7.

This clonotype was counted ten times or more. CDR3 bases: TGTGCCAGCAGCTTAAGTAGCTCCTACGAGCAGTACTTC. Translation gives CASSLSSSYEQYF. The gene calls are TRBV11-3 and TRBJ2-7; D ambiguous. Germline values: CDR1 SGHNT, CDR2 YENEEA. The CDR3 loop spans 13 amino acids. With 2 bases removed from V and 0 bases from J, the gap between germline ends came to 5 bases. Full variable domain (rest looked up from reference TRBV11-3 and TRBJ2-7): EAGVVQSPRYKIIEKKQPVAFWCNPISGHNTLYWYLQNLGQGPELLIRYENEEAVDDSQLPKDRFSAERLKGVDSTLKIQPAELGDSAVYLCASSLSSSYEQYFGPGTRLTVT.

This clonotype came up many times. CDR3: CSAPAPGDTGELFF. The CDR3 nucleotides read TGCAGCGCCCCCGCGCCAGGGGACACCGGGGAGCTGTTTTTT. The chain employs TRBV29-1 and TRBJ2-2; maybe TRBD1 (6 bases). The CDR3 extends over 14 amino acids. Between the trimmed V and J ends, which lost 7 bases and 3 bases, there was a span of 15 bases. The germline V gene has CDR1 SQVTM and CDR2 ANQGSEA.

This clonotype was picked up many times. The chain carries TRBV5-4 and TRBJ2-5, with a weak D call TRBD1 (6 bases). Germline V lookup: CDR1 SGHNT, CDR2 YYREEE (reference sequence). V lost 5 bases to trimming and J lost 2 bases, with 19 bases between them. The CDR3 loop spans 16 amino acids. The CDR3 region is CASSGEQTGAQETQYF. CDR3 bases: TGTGCCAGCAGTGGGGAGCAGACAGGAGCTCAAGAGACCCAGTACTTC.